These 24 T cell receptor beta chains were sequenced from one sample in a study of cytomegalovirus exposure and HLA in healthy donors. Primers included in the PCR were 60 Vbeta and 13 Jbeta primers. Sequenced by immunoSEQ multiplex PCR; TCRdb stores in-frame clones only, minus some. This sample has some 110,000 clones, with 10% found just once. Material: PBMCs. The origin of the receptors is a man aged 35 to 55 in good health and CMV-seropositive.

This clone has ten or more counts. The CDR3 is CASSPTGDTGELFF. The CDR3 nucleotides are TGTGCCAGCAGCCCAACGGGAGACACCGGGGAGCTGTTTTTT. The V call is TRBV11-2, the J call TRBJ2-2; the D gene is possibly TRBD2 (6 bases). This CDR3 spans 14 amino acids. The germline V gene has CDR1 SGHAT and CDR2 FQNNGV. Trimming took 5 bases from V and 3 from J, leaving 10 bases between them.

The chain links TRBV14 to TRBJ1-1; no clear D. The CDR3 is 12 amino acids. The germline V gene has CDR1 SGHDN and CDR2 FVKESK. Between the trimmed V and J ends, which lost 9 bases and 1 base, there was a span of 9 bases. DNA of the CDR3: TGTGCCAGTAAGGAGGGGAACACTGAAGCTTTCTTT. It codes for CASKEGNTEAFF.

This clone turned up a few times. This chain links TRBV6-5 with TRBJ2-3; D not resolved. The V and J ends lost 4 bases and 3 bases respectively, with 5 bases between them. The CDR3 is 12 amino acids. Germline values: CDR1 MNHEY, CDR2 SVGAGI. CDR3 sequence (DNA): TGTGCCAGCAGTTCCAGTACAGATACGCAGTATTTT. Encoded protein: CASSSSTDTQYF.

This sequence joins TRBV19 and TRBJ2-1; 7 bases line up with TRBD2. Looked up from germline, CDR1 is LNHDA and CDR2 is SQIVND (reference sequence). The CDR3 consists of 15 residues. J gave up 2 bases and V 2 bases, and 3 bases lay outside the gene matches. The CDR3 DNA is TGTGCCAGTAGTATAAACGCGGGAGCCTACAATGAGCAGTTCTTC. It is translated as CASSINAGAYNEQFF. Full variable domain (rest looked up from reference TRBV19 and TRBJ2-1): DGGITQSPKYLFRKEGQNVTLSCEQNLNHDAMYWYRQDPGQGLRLIYYSQIVNDFQKGDIAEGYSVSREKKESFPLTVTSAQKNPTAFYLCASSINAGAYNEQFFGPGTRLTVL.

This clone has more than one count but fewer than ten. Written as DNA, the CDR3 is TGCGCCAGCAGCCGGGGACAGGGGGGCCAAGAGACCCAGTACTTC. It encodes CASSRGQGGQETQYF. The V and J genes are TRBV5-1 and TRBJ2-5; 11 bases align to TRBD1. V gave up 4 bases and J gave up 1 base; unmatched junction bases: 3. Germline V gene lookup returns CDR1 SGHRS and CDR2 YFSETQ. This CDR3 spans 15 amino acids.

This clone came up a few times. This sequence joins TRBV28 and TRBJ2-7; TRBD2 agrees at 12 bases. Germline assignment: CDR1 MDHEN and CDR2 SYDVKM. The CDR3 totals 15 residues. The V and J ends lost 3 bases and 6 bases, in that order; junction bases with no gene match: 6. The CDR3 DNA follows: TGTGCCAGCAGTTTGCGACTAGCGGGAGCCCTCGAGCAGTACTTC. It translates to CASSLRLAGALEQYF.

The chain carries TRBV5-1 and TRBJ2-5; D is perhaps TRBD2 (7 bases). Germline lookup yields CDR1 SGHRS and CDR2 YFSETQ. Trimming cost V 0 bases and J 5 bases, with 8 bases left between them. The CDR3 totals 13 residues. The CDR3 sequence is CASSLGGGETQYF. CDR3 sequence (DNA): TGCGCCAGCAGCTTGGGGGGGGGCGAGACCCAGTACTTC.

A few counts support this clone. The chain recombines TRBV29-1 with TRBJ2-7, with 9 positions matching TRBD2. The CDR3 is made up of 14 amino acids. Trimming cost V 4 bases and J 6 bases; bases outside gene matches: 10. Germline loops: CDR1 SQVTM, CDR2 ANQGSEA. Here the CDR3 reads CSVGAAGGPLEQYF. Here the CDR3 DNA reads TGCAGCGTTGGGGCTGCGGGAGGGCCCCTCGAGCAGTACTTC.

This clone was recorded a few times. The chain employs TRBV7-9 and TRBJ2-2, with D maybe TRBD2 (5 bases). Deletions cut 4 bases from V and 1 base from J, with 13 bases between. The CDR3 length is 16 residues. Germline V CDR1 and CDR2: SEHNR, FQNEAQ (reference sequence). The CDR3 DNA is TGTGCCAGCAGCTCGGACTGGAAACAGAACACCGGGGAGCTGTTTTTT. Translating gives CASSSDWKQNTGELFF.

This sequence joins TRBV19 and TRBJ1-4; D not certain. The CDR3 covers 13 residues. Per the germline V gene, CDR1 is LNHDA and CDR2 is SQIVND (reference sequence). V lost 1 base, J lost 7 bases, and 7 bases lay in between. The chain's CDR3 is CASSIGGSEKLFF. The CDR3 DNA follows: TGTGCCAGTAGTATAGGCGGGAGTGAAAAACTGTTTTTT.

V and J are TRBV4-2 and TRBJ2-7; perhaps TRBD1 as D (5 bases). Germline V gives CDR1 LGHNA, CDR2 YNFKEQ. The CDR3 contains 14 residues. V was clipped by 0 bases and J by 3 bases, with 9 bases between them. For the CDR3, the DNA is TGTGCCAGCAGCCAAGATCAGGGATACTACGAGCAGTACTTC. Residues: CASSQDQGYYEQYF.

In its sample, this clone was seen a few times. The chain links TRBV5-1 to TRBJ2-3; tentative D call: TRBD2 (7 bases). Germline loops: CDR1 SGHRS, CDR2 YFSETQ. The CDR3 loop spans 14 amino acids. The V end was cut by 2 bases, the J end by 2 bases, with 9 bases between. CDR3 in amino acids: CASSFGGATDTQYF. CDR3 bases: TGCGCCAGCAGCTTTGGGGGGGCCACAGATACGCAGTATTTT.

Concerning this clone itself: Germline is not matched at one junction end, which may reflect a read error. The V gene is TRBV6-1, the J gene TRBJ2-7, with TRBD1 identical over 7 bases. The CDR3 spans 12 residues. The V gene's germline CDR1 is MNHNS and CDR2 SASEGT. The CDR3 is CASSEHRDRVDF. In DNA form, the CDR3 reads TGTGCCAGCAGTGAACATAGAGACAGGGTCGACTTC.

The rearrangement links TRBV6-1 to TRBJ2-7; no clear D. The CDR3 has 14 amino acids. The V and J ends lost 4 bases and 4 bases respectively, with 14 bases between them. The germline CDR1 and CDR2 sequences are MNHNS and SASEGT. The CDR3 here is CASSVRLLPYEQYF. CDR3 sequence (DNA): TGTGCCAGCAGTGTAAGACTTCTTCCTTACGAGCAGTACTTC.

The chain joins TRBV7-6 to TRBJ2-2, with TRBD2 identical over 10 bases. The V segment lost 1 base and the J segment 5 bases; nucleotides outside the gene matches: 10. The CDR3 runs 18 residues. Germline V gives CDR1 SGHVS, CDR2 FNYEAQ. The CDR3 DNA follows: TGTGCCAGCAGCTTAGAGCAAGCGGGAGGGCCGCGAACCGGGGAGCTGTTTTTT. It yields the protein CASSLEQAGGPRTGELFF.

This clone was seen only a few times. The chain has TRBV7-9 and TRBJ2-3; perhaps TRBD1 as D (6 bases). The germline CDR1 and CDR2 sequences are SEHNR and FQNEAQ (reference sequence). Trimming removed 5 bases from V and 4 bases from J, with 16 bases in between. The CDR3 contains 15 residues. This chain's CDR3 is CASSPTGRRPDTQYF. The CDR3 DNA follows: TGTGCCAGCAGCCCGACAGGCCGCCGCCCAGATACGCAGTATTTT.

This clone was recorded a few times. The chain employs TRBV20-1 and TRBJ2-3; D is unresolved. With 2 bases removed from V and 6 bases from J, the gap between germline ends came to 6 bases. The germline gives CDR1 DFQATT, CDR2 SNEGSKA (reference sequence). The CDR3 extends over 11 amino acids. The CDR3 loop reads CSARFSDTQYF. The CDR3 bases are TGCAGTGCTAGATTCTCTGATACGCAGTATTTT.

The chain carries TRBV19 and TRBJ2-1, with D perhaps TRBD2 (5 bases). The CDR3 loop spans 14 amino acids. V gave up 9 bases and J gave up 3 bases, with 15 bases separating them. Germline V lookup: CDR1 LNHDA, CDR2 SQIVND (reference sequence). The CDR3 spells CASSRGRGYNEQFF. The CDR3 bases are TGTGCCAGCTCCCGCGGGCGCGGCTACAATGAGCAGTTCTTC. Supplemented by reference TRBV19 and TRBJ2-1, the full variable domain reads DGGITQSPKYLFRKEGQNVTLSCEQNLNHDAMYWYRQDPGQGLRLIYYSQIVNDFQKGDIAEGYSVSREKKESFPLTVTSAQKNPTAFYLCASSRGRGYNEQFFGPGTRLTVL.

This clone showed up just a few times. The rearrangement joins TRBV29-1 to TRBJ1-1, with D possibly TRBD1 on 5 matching bases. The CDR3 runs 12 residues. The V end was cut by 5 bases, the J end by 1 base, with 8 bases between. Germline CDR1 is SQVTM and CDR2 is ANQGSEA. This CDR3 reads CSVSQGNTEAFF. The DNA for the CDR3 is TGCAGCGTTAGCCAGGGGAACACTGAAGCTTTCTTT.

The chain employs TRBV29-1 and TRBJ2-1; 10 nucleotides line up with TRBD1. CDR1 and CDR2 (germline): SQVTM, ANQGSEA. V was pared by 5 bases and J by 7 bases, with 8 bases of the junction left unmatched. The CDR3 covers 14 residues. Here the CDR3 reads CSVPRDRGRNEQFF. CDR3 DNA: TGCAGCGTTCCTCGGGACAGGGGTAGGAATGAGCAGTTCTTC.

The chain employs TRBV18 and TRBJ2-1; 7 nucleotides align to TRBD2. This CDR3 has 12 amino acids. V lost 4 bases, J lost 9 bases, and 3 bases stayed unmatched. Germline-derived CDR1 and CDR2 are KGHSH and LQKENI. The DNA for the CDR3 is TGTGCCAGCTCACACCCGGGGGGTGAGCAGTTCTTC. It specifies CASSHPGGEQFF.

V usage is TRBV19 and J usage is TRBJ2-2; D may be TRBD2 (6 bases). CDR3 length equals 17 residues. Germline V CDR1 and CDR2: LNHDA, SQIVND (reference sequence). Trimming took off 3 bases at V and 0 bases at J, with 14 bases between the two ends. CDR3 DNA: TGTGCCAGTAGTATGATAGGGACTGGGGCGAACACCGGGGAGCTGTTTTTT. This encodes CASSMIGTGANTGELFF.

In its sample, this clone was seen a few times. The chain uses TRBV25-1 and TRBJ2-7; perhaps TRBD2 as D (5 bases). Germline CDR1 is MGHDK and CDR2 is SYGVNS. Trimming pared 3 bases from V and 4 bases from J, leaving 13 bases between. The CDR3 covers 14 residues. The CDR3 loop reads CASSDFEGKYEQYF. The DNA for the CDR3 is TGTGCCAGCAGTGATTTTGAGGGAAAATACGAGCAGTACTTC.

V and J are TRBV27 and TRBJ2-3; 7 positions match TRBD1. This CDR3 is 18 amino acids long. The J segment lost 2 bases and the V segment lost 5 bases, leaving 16 bases of the junction unmatched. Germline V gene sequence: CDR1 MNHEY, CDR2 SMNVEV (reference sequence). The CDR3 coding sequence is TGTGCCAGCAGTCCCCGGGACAGTGGACCATTTATCACAGATACGCAGTATTTT. This gives the protein CASSPRDSGPFITDTQYF.